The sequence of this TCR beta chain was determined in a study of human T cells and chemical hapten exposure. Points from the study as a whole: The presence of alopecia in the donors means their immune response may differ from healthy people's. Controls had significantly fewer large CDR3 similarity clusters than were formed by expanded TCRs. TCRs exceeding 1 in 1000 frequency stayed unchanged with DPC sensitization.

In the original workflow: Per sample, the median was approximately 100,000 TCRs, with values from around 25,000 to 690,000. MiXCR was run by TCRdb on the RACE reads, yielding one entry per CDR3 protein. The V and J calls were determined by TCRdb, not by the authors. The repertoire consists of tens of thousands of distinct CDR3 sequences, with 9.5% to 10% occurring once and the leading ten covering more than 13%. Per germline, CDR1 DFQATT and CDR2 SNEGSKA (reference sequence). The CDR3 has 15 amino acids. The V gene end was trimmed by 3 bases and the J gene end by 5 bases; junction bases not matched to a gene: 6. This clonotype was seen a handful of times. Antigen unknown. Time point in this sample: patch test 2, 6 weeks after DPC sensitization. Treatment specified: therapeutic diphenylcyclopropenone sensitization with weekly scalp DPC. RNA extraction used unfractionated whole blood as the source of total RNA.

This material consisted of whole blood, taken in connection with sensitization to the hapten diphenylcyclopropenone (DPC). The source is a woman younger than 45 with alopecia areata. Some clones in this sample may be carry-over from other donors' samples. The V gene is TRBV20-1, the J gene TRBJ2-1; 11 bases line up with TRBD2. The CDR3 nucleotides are TGCAGTGCTAGGGCTAGCGGGGGGATCCACAATGAGCAGTTCTTC. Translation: CSARASGGIHNEQFF.